This T cell receptor (beta chain) was identified during a study of cytotoxic CD8 clonotypes in ibrutinib-treated CLL. About the research overall: Mean per-sample yields comprised roughly 260,000 productive templates and 80,000 to 100,000 productive rearrangements. Study-level findings and limits: Clonality, elevated at ibrutinib response, dropped back toward baseline at progression.

About 2 micrograms of genomic DNA came from cryopreserved PBMCs for TCR beta libraries. Losses at the gene ends were 3 bases for V and 7 bases for J; bases not matched to a gene: 4. Looked up from germline, CDR1 is GTSNPN and CDR2 is SVGIG (reference sequence). The CDR3 has 13 residues. Details on this clone: Its antigen is not known.

Some clones are missing from TCRdb's copy, which holds only in-frame ones; the method was immunoSEQ multiplex PCR. Counted here are about 63,000 clones, roughly 70% occurring once; the ten biggest clones make up around 43%. The sequence came from a human donor with chronic lymphocytic leukemia. This chain joins TRBV30 and TRBJ1-4, with 8 bases identical to TRBD1. Sequenced material: PBMCs, taken after 12 months of ibrutinib treatment. CDR3 sequence reads: CAWSPGQVEKLFF. DNA for the CDR3: TGTGCCTGGAGCCCGGGACAGGTTGAAAAACTGTTTTTT.